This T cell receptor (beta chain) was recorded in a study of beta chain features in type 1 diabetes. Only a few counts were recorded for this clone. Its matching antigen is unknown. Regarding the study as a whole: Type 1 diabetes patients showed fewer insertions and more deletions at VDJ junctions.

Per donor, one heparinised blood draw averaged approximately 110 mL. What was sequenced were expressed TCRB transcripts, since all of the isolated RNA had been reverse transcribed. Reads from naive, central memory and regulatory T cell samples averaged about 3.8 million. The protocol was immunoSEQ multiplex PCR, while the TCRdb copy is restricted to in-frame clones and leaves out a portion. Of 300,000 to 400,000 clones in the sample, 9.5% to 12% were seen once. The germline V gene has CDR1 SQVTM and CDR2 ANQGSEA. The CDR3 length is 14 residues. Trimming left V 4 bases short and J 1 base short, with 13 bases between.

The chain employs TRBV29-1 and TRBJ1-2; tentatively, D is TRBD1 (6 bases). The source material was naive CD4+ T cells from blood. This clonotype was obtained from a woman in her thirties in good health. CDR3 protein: CSVVVGQINYGYTF. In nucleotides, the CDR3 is TGCAGCGTTGTGGTCGGACAGATTAACTATGGCTACACCTTC.